Following are 31 T cell receptor beta chains from one sample sequenced in a study of PD-1 blockade in classical Hodgkin lymphoma. Libraries were prepared by immunoSEQ multiplex PCR; TCRdb keeps only in-frame clonotypes and omits some of them. In the table there are 40,000 or so clones, around 80% of which are singletons. Autologous stem cell transplantation was followed by relapse in every patient, and brentuximab vedotin exposure varied. Sample: peripheral blood mononuclear cells (PBMCs), taken at baseline. The receptors shown here come from a human donor with classical Hodgkin lymphoma.

J is TRBJ2-7 and V is TRBV7-9, with TRBD1 as a possible D gene (5 bases). Germline V gene lookup returns CDR1 SEHNR and CDR2 FQNEAQ (reference sequence). The CDR3 is made up of 13 amino acids. The ends were cut back, 5 bases at V and 3 bases at J, with 11 bases in the middle. The CDR3 DNA sequence: TGTGCCAGCAGCCGCCAGGACAACTACGAGCAGTACTTC. Its protein product is CASSRQDNYEQYF.

This chain connects TRBV11-2 to TRBJ2-7, with 11 bases that match TRBD2. The CDR3 consists of 15 residues. Unmatched junction bases numbered 3, after V lost 3 bases and J lost 2 bases. Germline V gives CDR1 SGHAT, CDR2 FQNNGV. The CDR3 DNA sequence: TGTGCCAGCAGCTTGGGACTAGCGGTACCCTACGAGCAGTACTTC. Amino acid sequence: CASSLGLAVPYEQYF.

CDR3 DNA sequence: TGTGCCACCAGCAGGGGGGTATATGCGTACACTGAAGCTTTCTTT. The encoded protein is CATSRGVYAYTEAFF. The chain uses TRBV15 and TRBJ1-1; possibly TRBD1 for D (5 bases). Germline assignment: CDR1 LNHNV and CDR2 YYDKDF (reference sequence). Trimming took off 3 bases at V and 3 bases at J, with 14 bases between the two ends. This CDR3 region has 15 residues.

CDR3 in amino acids: CASSFVPGRAKNIQYF. Written as DNA, the CDR3 is TGTGCCAGCAGCTTTGTTCCAGGGCGGGCCAAAAACATTCAGTACTTC. V gene TRBV7-3 combines with J gene TRBJ2-4, with D maybe TRBD1 (5 bases). Germline CDR1 and CDR2: SGHTA and FQGTGA. V was cut by 3 bases and J by 1 base, with 13 bases left in between. The CDR3 extends over 16 amino acids.

The chain links TRBV25-1 to TRBJ2-1, with TRBD1 matching over 8 bases. This CDR3 has 15 residues. V shed 4 bases and J 6 bases; nucleotides not matched to a gene: 8. Germline V gene lookup returns CDR1 MGHDK and CDR2 SYGVNS. DNA of the CDR3: TGTGCCAGCAGTGTAGGACAGGGAAGGGGCAATGAGCAGTTCTTC. Protein: CASSVGQGRGNEQFF.

The chain links TRBV18 to TRBJ2-7, with TRBD2 matching over 8 bases. The germline V gene encodes CDR1 KGHSH and CDR2 LQKENI. The CDR3 is made up of 15 amino acids. The J segment lost 6 bases and the V segment lost 3 bases, leaving 10 bases of the junction unmatched. Here the CDR3 DNA reads TGTGCCAGCTCACCGCGAAGCGGGAGTAAATTCGAGCAGTACTTC. Amino acid sequence: CASSPRSGSKFEQYF.

In this sample, this clone turned up a few times. The J gene is TRBJ1-4, the V gene TRBV27; no definite D call. Per germline, CDR1 MNHEY and CDR2 SMNVEV (reference sequence). This CDR3 is built from 15 residues. Trimming removed 5 bases from V and 6 bases from J, with 16 bases in between. The CDR3 nucleotides are TGTGCCAGCAGTCCCTGGTCGTCGGCAGATGAAAAACTGTTTTTT. This codes for CASSPWSSADEKLFF. Variable domain in full (rest from reference TRBV27 and TRBJ1-4): EAQVTQNPRYLITVTGKKLTVTCSQNMNHEYMSWYRQDPGLGLRQIYYSMNVEVTDKGDVPEGYKVSRKEKRNFPLILESPSPNQTSLYFCASSPWSSADEKLFFGSGTQLSVL.

The chain joins TRBV12-5 to TRBJ2-1, with 9 bases matching TRBD1. V dropped 1 base and J dropped 6; count of bases not matched to a gene: 4. Germline CDR1 LGHNT, CDR2 FRNRAP. CDR3 length: 15 amino acids. The CDR3 DNA is TGTGCTAGTGGTTTGGAGGGACAGGGAAGCAATGAGCAGTTCTTC. This encodes CASGLEGQGSNEQFF.

The V gene is TRBV30, the J gene TRBJ2-4; 7 bases agree with TRBD2. This CDR3 comprises 19 residues. CDR1 and CDR2 (germline): GTSNPN, SVGIG (reference sequence). The J segment lost 0 bases and the V segment lost 2 bases, leaving 16 bases of the junction unmatched. CDR3 in amino acids: CAWSPNTAGSLLAKNIQYF. In DNA, the CDR3 is TGTGCCTGGAGTCCCAACACAGCGGGATCATTACTAGCCAAAAACATTCAGTACTTC.

CDR3: CASSLIATRYGYTF. In nucleotides, the CDR3 is TGTGCCAGCAGCTTAATTGCCACTCGCTATGGCTACACCTTC. This rearrangement joins TRBV7-3 to TRBJ1-2; D is ambiguous. This CDR3 contains 14 residues. CDR1 and CDR2 (germline): SGHTA, FQGTGA. Deletions cut 1 base from V and 4 bases from J, with 10 bases between.

This clone was counted only a few times. V is TRBV28 and J is TRBJ1-5; no reliable D call. Trimming pared 3 bases from V and 4 bases from J, leaving 13 bases between. Germline CDR1 MDHEN, CDR2 SYDVKM. The CDR3 has 15 residues. The CDR3 loop is CASSFPGQPNQPQHF. DNA for the CDR3: TGTGCCAGCAGTTTCCCCGGGCAGCCGAATCAGCCCCAGCATTTT.

The chain uses TRBV15 and TRBJ2-2; a possible D gene is TRBD2 (5 bases). CDR1 and CDR2 (germline): LNHNV, YYDKDF (reference sequence). The CDR3 covers 16 residues. Between the trimmed V and J ends, which lost 3 bases and 1 base, there was a span of 12 bases. Here the CDR3 reads CATSRVAGMNTGELFF. DNA of the CDR3: TGTGCCACCAGCAGGGTAGCCGGGATGAACACCGGGGAGCTGTTTTTT.

The chain employs TRBV9 and TRBJ1-3; TRBD1 matches at 8 bases. Germline CDR1 SGDLS, CDR2 YYNGEE. The CDR3 runs 16 residues. Unmatched junction bases numbered 6, after V lost 4 bases and J lost 0 bases. The CDR3 here is CASSPWTGNSGNTIYF. The CDR3 coding sequence is TGTGCCAGCAGCCCCTGGACAGGGAACTCTGGAAACACCATATATTTT.

V is TRBV28 and J is TRBJ2-6; D possibly corresponds to TRBD1 (5 bases). Germline V gene sequence: CDR1 MDHEN, CDR2 SYDVKM. This CDR3 has 18 residues. V gave up 4 bases and J gave up 1 base, with 17 bases separating them. The DNA of the CDR3 is TGTGCCAGCAGTTCTGTGTTAAGGGGAAAATCTGGGGCCAACGTCCTGACTTTC. Its translation: CASSSVLRGKSGANVLTF.

V and J are TRBV5-1 and TRBJ2-7; 7 bases align to TRBD1. Per germline, CDR1 SGHRS and CDR2 YFSETQ. V lost 5 bases, J lost 0 bases, and 5 bases stayed unmatched. This CDR3 is built from 14 residues. This chain's CDR3 is CASRPGQSSYEQYF. The CDR3 DNA is TGCGCCAGCAGGCCGGGACAGAGCTCCTACGAGCAGTACTTC.

The chain links TRBV29-1 to TRBJ2-7; 8 bases align to TRBD1. CDR3 length: 11 amino acids. Trimming at V came to 4 bases and at J to 6 bases, leaving 2 bases not matched to a gene. Germline V CDR1 and CDR2: SQVTM, ANQGSEA. DNA of the CDR3: TGCAGCGTTGCCAGGGGGCCCGAGCAGTACTTC. This codes for CSVARGPEQYF.

The chain links TRBV5-1 to TRBJ2-2; 7 bases are shared with TRBD1. CDR1 and CDR2 from the germline V gene are SGHRS and YFSETQ. V lost 4 bases to trimming and J lost 5 bases; unmatched junction nucleotides: 2. CDR3 length: 13 residues. CDR3 sequence (DNA): TGCGCCAGCAGCGAGACAGGGACCGGGGAGCTGTTTTTT. As protein: CASSETGTGELFF.

This clone has more than one count but fewer than ten. The CDR3 sequence is CASSEGTGGYNEQFF. CDR3 sequence (DNA): TGCGCCAGCAGTGAGGGAACAGGGGGGTACAATGAGCAGTTCTTC. The chain combines TRBV10-1 with TRBJ2-1; TRBD1 matches 8 bases. The germline V gene has CDR1 WNHNN and CDR2 SYGVQD (reference sequence). The trim removed 2 bases at V and 4 bases at J, leaving 4 bases unmatched. The CDR3 extends over 15 amino acids.

The chain is built from TRBV6-1 and TRBJ1-5; TRBD1 might be the D (6 bases). Germline CDR1 is MNHNS and CDR2 is SASEGT. V lost 7 bases and J 0 bases, leaving 13 bases between the germline ends. The CDR3 is 15 residues long. This chain's CDR3 is CASTEGGFSNQPQHF. Here the CDR3 DNA reads TGTGCCAGCACCGAGGGGGGTTTTAGCAATCAGCCCCAGCATTTT.

This chain uses TRBV9 with TRBJ2-1, with 8 bases aligning to TRBD2. The CDR3 has 16 residues. Looked up from germline, CDR1 is SGDLS and CDR2 is YYNGEE. Germline trimming cut 4 bases from V and 2 bases from J; bases unmatched to any gene: 8. The CDR3 is CASSPPSGGAYNEQFF. The DNA of the CDR3 is TGTGCCAGCAGCCCTCCCAGCGGGGGTGCCTACAATGAGCAGTTCTTC.

The DNA of the CDR3 is TGTGCCAGCAGCTTAGTCACTAGCGGGCTCTACGAGCAGTACTTC. Its protein is CASSLVTSGLYEQYF. The chain carries TRBV7-9 and TRBJ2-7, with TRBD2 matching 9 bases. CDR1 is SEHNR and CDR2 is FQNEAQ in the germline V gene (reference sequence). The ends lost 1 base at V and 3 bases at J; junction bases unmatched: 4. The CDR3 spans 15 residues.

The V and J genes are TRBV6-1 and TRBJ1-5, with 9 nucleotides matching TRBD1. CDR1 and CDR2 from the germline V gene are MNHNS and SASEGT. This CDR3 has 13 residues. The V and J ends lost 7 bases and 4 bases, in that order; junction bases with no gene match: 2. The CDR3 sequence: CASKDRGNQPQHF. The CDR3 DNA sequence: TGTGCCAGCAAAGACAGGGGGAATCAGCCCCAGCATTTT.

The CDR3 sequence is CASSLEWDYHAYEQYF. The DNA of the CDR3 is TGTGCCAGCAGCTTAGAATGGGACTACCACGCCTACGAGCAGTACTTC. The chain has TRBV7-9 and TRBJ2-7; 7 positions match TRBD2. The CDR3 runs 16 residues. Germline trimming cut 1 base from V and 2 bases from J; bases unmatched to any gene: 8. Germline V gives CDR1 SEHNR, CDR2 FQNEAQ (reference sequence).

The V call is TRBV10-2, the J call TRBJ1-1, with TRBD1 identical over 9 bases. Germline V gives CDR1 WSHSY, CDR2 SAAADI. The CDR3 is 14 amino acids. V shed 8 bases and J 4 bases; nucleotides not matched to a gene: 8. This CDR3 is CASGYRGQGTEAFF. CDR3 DNA sequence: TGCGCCAGCGGGTACAGGGGGCAGGGCACTGAAGCTTTCTTT.

The rearrangement links TRBV5-1 to TRBJ2-2; tentatively, D is TRBD2 (8 bases). The germline V and J ends were trimmed by 0 bases and 6 bases, with 18 bases remaining between them. The germline V gene has CDR1 SGHRS and CDR2 YFSETQ. The CDR3 contains 17 residues. CDR3 sequence: CASSLGGGSGSAGELFF. The CDR3 nucleotides read TGCGCCAGCAGCTTGGGAGGGGGCAGCGGGAGCGCCGGGGAGCTGTTTTTT.

The CDR3, as DNA: TGCGCCAGCAGTCCAACCTTCCGGGACAGCCGATACGAGCAGTACTTC. This translates into CASSPTFRDSRYEQYF. This chain uses TRBV23-1 with TRBJ2-7, with 7 bases aligning to TRBD1. TRBV23-1 is recorded as an ORF, its role being uncertain. V lost 4 bases to trimming and J lost 4 bases; unmatched junction nucleotides: 13. The CDR3 totals 16 residues.

The chain links TRBV28 to TRBJ2-5; tentatively, D is TRBD1 or TRBD2 (5 bases each). The V gene lost 4 bases and the J gene lost 2 bases, with 11 bases spanning the gap. Germline assignment: CDR1 MDHEN and CDR2 SYDVKM. CDR3 size: 14 residues. CDR3 DNA sequence: TGTGCCAGCAGTTATGGGGGTGGACAAGAGACCCAGTACTTC. It translates to CASSYGGGQETQYF.

The CDR3, as DNA: TGTGCCAGCAGCTCAACAATGAACACTGAAGCTTTCTTT. As protein: CASSSTMNTEAFF. The chain has TRBV13 and TRBJ1-1, with no clear D. The germline V gene has CDR1 PRHDT and CDR2 FYEKMQ (reference sequence). There are 13 residues in the CDR3. V lost 4 bases, J lost 0 bases, and 6 bases lay in between.

The chain employs TRBV28 and TRBJ2-7, with 7 bases aligning to TRBD1. Germline V gene data show CDR1 as MDHEN and CDR2 as SYDVKM. V shed 6 bases and J 1 base; nucleotides not matched to a gene: 6. The CDR3 is 14 residues long. The CDR3 region is CASRGPGQSYEQYF. CDR3 DNA sequence: TGTGCCAGCAGGGGACCGGGACAGTCCTACGAGCAGTACTTC.

The chain links TRBV5-4 to TRBJ2-1; D may be TRBD1 (5 bases). Trimming shortened V by 6 bases and J by 0 bases, and 7 bases separated the two germline ends. In germline, CDR1 is SGHNT, CDR2 YYREEE (reference sequence). This CDR3 has 13 amino acids. The CDR3 DNA reads TGTGCCAGCAAGGACAACTCCTACAATGAGCAGTTCTTC. Protein: CASKDNSYNEQFF.

This chain uses TRBV5-6 with TRBJ1-2; D gene uncertain. CDR3 length equals 14 residues. V lost 2 bases and J lost 0, with 8 bases in between. Germline-derived CDR1 and CDR2 are SGHDT and YYEEEE. CDR3 nucleotide sequence: TGTGCCAGCAGCTTTGTCGGGCCTAACTATGGCTACACCTTC. It yields the protein CASSFVGPNYGYTF. The full variable domain, rest sourced from reference TRBV5-6 and TRBJ1-2, is DAGVTQSPTHLIKTRGQQVTLRCSPKSGHDTVSWYQQALGQGPQFIFQYYEEEERQRGNFPDRFSGHQFPNYSSELNVNALLLGDSALYLCASSFVGPNYGYTFGSGTRLTVV.